A selection of T cell receptor beta chains follows, all from one sample in a study of vaccination and CD4 T cells after COVID-19. From the PCR reads, TCRdb called clonotypes with MiXCR, one entry per CDR3 protein. The profile covers almost 5,500 distinct CDR3 sequences, with roughly a third appearing a single time and approximately 30% taken by the ten largest. The antigens of these receptors remain unknown. Sequenced here: CD4+ T cells from blood, cultured in vitro, sampled after SARS-CoV-2 vaccination. These receptors all stem from a human donor who had recovered from COVID-19. Both conserved end residues are part of each CDR3. D genes are given only for firm matches. A row's size may be missing; if present it is once, few, many or a size class.

CDR3aa	CDR3nt	j_gene	abundance	d_gene	v_gene
CASRQPYNSPLHF	TGTGCCTCCAGACAGCCGTATAATTCACCCCTCCACTTT	TRBJ1-6	once	.	TRBV19
CASADRWGGYTF	TGTGCCAGCGCGGACCGCTGGGGGGGCTACACCTTC	TRBJ1-2	few	.	TRBV27
CSARLAGGGEQFF	TGCAGTGCTCGACTAGCGGGGGGAGGTGAGCAGTTCTTC	TRBJ2-1	large	TRBD2	TRBV20-1
CASRGGGSNQPQHF	TGTGCCAGCAGGGGGGGAGGTAGCAATCAGCCCCAGCATTTT	TRBJ1-5	few	.	TRBV28
CASSFPSGSYEQYF	TGCGCCAGCAGCTTCCCTAGCGGCTCCTACGAGCAGTACTTC	TRBJ2-7	.	TRBD2	TRBV5-1
CASSIDLKGRGYTF	TGTGCCAGTAGTATAGATCTGAAAGGGAGAGGCTACACCTTC	TRBJ1-2	few	.	TRBV19
CASRSDSGVTYEQYF	TGTGCCAGCAGGTCCGACTCAGGGGTAACCTACGAGCAGTACTTC	TRBJ2-7	.	.	TRBV12-3/TRBV12-4
CASRWRGQGVNTEAFF	TGTGCCAGCCGGTGGAGGGGACAGGGGGTCAACACTGAAGCTTTCTTT	TRBJ1-1	.	TRBD1	TRBV6-2/TRBV6-3
CASTLGRRTTEAFF	TGTGCCAGCACCCTAGGACGACGGACCACTGAAGCTTTCTTT	TRBJ1-1	.	.	TRBV28
CASSLDSTLWTGELFF	TGCGCCAGCAGCTTGGATAGCACTTTGTGGACCGGGGAGCTGTTTTTT	TRBJ2-2	once	.	TRBV5-1
CASSSQPSTDAQYF	TGTGCCAGCAGTAGTCAACCGAGCACAGATGCGCAGTATTTT	TRBJ2-3	.	.	TRBV6-1
CASSPGQFDLAKNIQYF	TGCGCCAGCAGCCCCGGACAGTTCGACCTAGCCAAAAACATTCAGTACTTC	TRBJ2-4	.	.	TRBV5-1
CASSLGGRPSKETQYF	TGTGCCAGCAGCTTGGGGGGTCGGCCTAGCAAGGAGACCCAGTACTTC	TRBJ2-5	.	.	TRBV5-4
CATSSRTPGANVLTF	TGTGCCACCAGCAGCAGGACCCCTGGGGCCAACGTCCTGACTTTC	TRBJ2-6	.	.	TRBV15
CASQGQLGYGYTF	TGCGCCAGCCAAGGACAGTTGGGATATGGCTACACCTTC	TRBJ1-2	medium-sized	.	TRBV10-2
CASSGTTRGNEQFF	TGTGCCAGTAGCGGGACTACCAGGGGCAATGAGCAGTTCTTC	TRBJ2-1	few	.	TRBV19
CASSPLGTAQYSPLHF	TGTGCCAGCAGCCCCCTCGGGACCGCTCAATATTCACCCCTCCACTTT	TRBJ1-6	.	.	TRBV5-6
CASSLGRETQYF	TGTGCCAGCAGCTTGGGGAGGGAGACCCAGTACTTC	TRBJ2-5	.	.	TRBV5-4
CATSRDRATARTLHF	TGTGCCACCAGCAGAGATCGGGCTACAGCGAGGACCCTCCACTTT	TRBJ1-6	.	.	TRBV15
CSARPPGLADNEQFF	TGCAGTGCTAGACCCCCGGGACTAGCGGACAATGAGCAGTTCTTC	TRBJ2-1	.	TRBD2	TRBV20-1
CASSPGWAMWEAFF	TGTGCCAGCAGCCCCGGGTGGGCTATGTGGGAAGCTTTCTTT	TRBJ1-1	.	.	TRBV6-2/TRBV6-3
CASSSGVLSRGTEAFF	TGCGCCAGCAGCTCCGGGGTCCTCTCTAGAGGCACTGAAGCTTTCTTT	TRBJ1-1	few	.	TRBV5-1
CASSLITGGLNYGYTF	TGTGCCAGCAGCTTAATCACGGGGGGGCTGAACTATGGCTACACCTTC	TRBJ1-2	.	.	TRBV7-9
CASSFNRDVGTQYF	TGTGCCAGCAGTTTTAACAGGGATGTCGGTACGCAGTATTTT	TRBJ2-3	.	.	TRBV12-3/TRBV12-4